The rows below give T cell receptor beta chains drawn from one sample of a study of blood T cell repertoires in COVID-19. Sequencing was performed with immunoSEQ multiplex PCR; in TCRdb, only in-frame clones are kept and a portion is missing. Of 150,000 to 200,000 clones in the sample, roughly 80% are singletons; the top ten hold 13% to 15%. Sequenced: peripheral blood. The receptors shown here come from a man aged 18-30 years with active or convalescent COVID-19. Each CDR3 is given without its conserved first and last residue. Fields, in order: V gene, CDR3 protein.

TRBV10-2,ASTAGLAGEYEQY
TRBV30,ALLPSRTDTQY
TRBV6-5,ASSSPAGYGYT
TRBV2,ASIWTGRYEQY
TRBV4-1,ASSQDPGAGGETQY
TRBV5-4,ASSPPRQGPATYEQY
TRBV18,ASSTYNQPQH
TRBV19,ASNRGNYGYT
TRBV19,ASSSGGRNEKLF
TRBV6-2/TRBV6-3,ASSPGRNTEAF
TRBV7-3,ASSRTSGIGETQY
TRBV28,ASRPGSPGEQY
TRBV12-2,ASRFYDREGDEQY
TRBV25-1,ASSEYRGWNEKLF
TRBV19,ASSRTDGLYNEQF
TRBV7-6,ASSLRTGPTEAF
TRBV7-2,ASSPREGLLYEQY
TRBV12-3/TRBV12-4,ASSLDHPLEQY
TRBV18,ASSYGTSGSGRTDTQY
TRBV10-3,ATQIPNQPQH
TRBV5-1,ASSLGGQGSTEAF
TRBV20-1,SASSIDEQF
TRBV18,ASSPADRGEGNTIY
TRBV7-9,ASTSGARRTDTQY
TRBV18,ASSPGYRDNQPQH
TRBV6-5,ASNKRGPARDTQY
TRBV11-2,ASSSGLVAVETQY
TRBV19,ASRRAGAAYEQY
TRBV5-1,ASSLDMGLGTEAF
TRBV11-2,ASSLVPAGPAEQF
TRBV7-2,ASSPRIGGYEQF
TRBV9,ASSAEGARNSPLH
TRBV2,ASTSGTDYGYT
TRBV5-4,ASSGRVSGRRGSGTDTQY
TRBV4-1,ASSRPTANYYGYT
TRBV6-5,ASTGGSGELF
TRBV2,ATSPGGYVEQY
TRBV5-6,ASSFTGGNEQY
TRBV15,ATSRDLGTRRYEQY
TRBV27,ASSITPHRNTEAF
TRBV4-3,ASSHDLGKREKSEQF
TRBV30,AWSQQLNYGYT
TRBV5-1,ASSLGTLYNEQF
TRBV6-4,ASSSGFVGNEQF
TRBV6-5,ASSYGGQTLSYEQY
TRBV2,ASSEALYRVNSPLH
TRBV30,SSSGGGNSYNEQF
TRBV2,ASTLNAGVEETQY
TRBV7-9,ASSQDGGPQPQH
TRBV7-2,ASSPGQRTDTQY
TRBV15,ATREGTNTGELF
TRBV9,ASRAGPPGSYGYT
TRBV18,ASSPGLSGELF
TRBV4-2,ASSQERGPDTQY